Listed here is a single T cell receptor beta chain. Trimming took off 2 bases at V and 0 bases at J, with 12 bases between the two ends. The CDR3 contains 17 residues. Germline CDR1 SGHTS, CDR2 YDEGEE. Here immunoSEQ multiplex PCR was the method, and the copy in TCRdb shows in-frame clones only, minus some. The sample lists some 180,000 clones; 80% to 85% were seen once. This entry is derived from a study of blood T cell repertoires in COVID-19. Study as a whole: Nucleic acid was either cDNA or gDNA, and it came from T cells, B-cell-depleted T cells, or PBMCs.

Living in about two dozen US areas, the participants were between about 18 and 90 years of age. Participants in the exposed group had met a COVID-19 case in the 2 weeks before joining the study. The sequence derives from a woman in her 30s who had been exposed to COVID-19. The chain is built from TRBV5-8 and TRBJ1-6, with no clear D. Material: PBMCs or T cells enriched from blood (not recorded which). The DNA of the CDR3 is TGTGCCAGCAGCTTTGTCGAGTCAAGCTCCTATAATTCACCCCTCCACTTT. Translating it yields CASSFVESSSYNSPLHF.